The clone carrying this T cell receptor (beta chain) occurred a few times. Its antigen is unidentified. This CDR3 is built from 11 residues. The V gene's germline CDR1 is SEHNR and CDR2 FQNEAQ (reference sequence). With 5 bases removed from V and 10 bases from J, the gap between germline ends came to 6 bases. The sample comes from a study of beta chain features in type 1 diabetes. The study's findings and limits: TCRB CDR3s from Type 1 diabetes patients were moderately but significantly shorter in all four CD4+ subsets. Whether HLA type influences TCRB rearrangement remained unresolved here.

Reverse transcription of all isolated RNA meant that expressed TCRB transcripts were sequenced. Clones were sequenced by immunoSEQ multiplex PCR, and TCRdb holds only the in-frame ones, with some missing. Of some 660,000 clones listed, 11% to 15% were seen once; the top ten hold approximately 0.039%. The sample was naive CD4+ T cells from blood. The V and J genes are TRBV7-9 and TRBJ1-6, with D uncertain. This TCR derives from a man aged 18 to 30 with type 1 diabetes. The CDR3 coding sequence is TGTGCCAGCAGCACCGAATCACCCCTCCACTTT. Its protein is CASSTESPLHF. Drawing the rest from reference TRBV7-9 and TRBJ1-6, the complete variable domain is DTGVSQNPRHKITKRGQNVTFRCDPISEHNRLYWYRQTLGQGPEFLTYFQNEAQLEKSRLLSDRFSAERPKGSFSTLEIQRTEQGDSAMYLCASSTESPLHFGNGTRLTVT.